One and the same sample provided the 8 T cell receptor beta chains below, sequenced in a study of CD8 T cells in Susac syndrome. Random hexamers were used to reverse transcribe an amount of about 0.45 to 1 ug RNA. TCRdb re-called the immunoSEQ multiplex PCR reads through MiXCR, storing one row per CDR3 protein. The sample contains roughly 190,000 distinct CDR3 sequences, 95% of which appear only once. Sequencing was done on a sample of CD8+ T cells from PBMCs. The receptors come from a human donor with Susac syndrome.

The chain recombines TRBV15 with TRBJ1-5, with D maybe TRBD1 (6 bases). There are 15 residues in the CDR3. Germline CDR1 reads LNHNV; CDR2 reads YYDKDF (reference sequence). V lost 0 bases, J lost 4 bases, and 10 bases lay in between. CDR3: CATSRDGGGNQPQHF. The CDR3 DNA follows: TGTGCCACCAGCAGAGATGGAGGGGGTAATCAGCCCCAGCATTTT.

In its sample, this clonotype was seen a few times. An end of the junction differs from the germline gene, which may be a read error. This sequence joins TRBV7-7 and TRBJ1-1; D gene unclear. Germline-derived CDR1 and CDR2 are SSHAT and FNYEAQ (reference sequence). CDR3 length: 13 amino acids. The CDR3 sequence is CASSLAANTEAFF. The DNA for the CDR3 is TGTGCTAGCAGCTTAGCGGCGAACACTGAAGCTTTCTTT.

This chain links TRBV4-1 with TRBJ1-2; 7 bases line up with TRBD1. The trim removed 4 bases at V and 3 bases at J, leaving 5 bases unmatched. The CDR3 contains 14 residues. Per the germline V gene, CDR1 is MGHRA and CDR2 is YSYEKL. CDR3 nucleotides: TGCGCCAGCAGCCCAGAGGGGGCGCACTATGGCTACACCTTC. This codes for CASSPEGAHYGYTF.

The rearrangement joins TRBV20-1 to TRBJ2-1, with D possibly TRBD2 on 6 matching bases. Looked up from germline, CDR1 is DFQATT and CDR2 is SNEGSKA (reference sequence). Trimming pared 3 bases from V and 2 bases from J, leaving 14 bases between. This CDR3 contains 15 residues. CDR3 protein: CSARDLAPTYNEQFF. CDR3 in DNA: TGCAGTGCTAGGGATCTAGCGCCGACCTACAATGAGCAGTTCTTC.

V and J are TRBV5-1 and TRBJ2-7; D is possibly TRBD1 (6 bases). The CDR3 length is 14 residues. V lost 0 bases to trimming and J lost 2 bases, with 9 bases between them. CDR1 and CDR2 (germline): SGHRS, YFSETQ. The CDR3 sequence: CASSLDGTTYEQYF. CDR3 nucleotides: TGCGCCAGCAGCTTGGACGGGACAACCTACGAGCAGTACTTC. The whole variable domain, filled in from reference TRBV5-1 and TRBJ2-7, reads KAGVTQTPRYLIKTRGQQVTLSCSPISGHRSVSWYQQTPGQGLQFLFEYFSETQRNKGNFPGRFSGRQFSNSRSEMNVSTLELGDSALYLCASSLDGTTYEQYFGPGTRLTVT.

The V and J genes are TRBV28 and TRBJ2-7; 7 positions match TRBD1. The CDR3 is 16 amino acids. With V trimmed by 6 bases and J by 2 bases, 13 bases remained unmatched. Germline assignment: CDR1 MDHEN and CDR2 SYDVKM. For the CDR3, the DNA is TGTGCCAGCAGCCTACCTCAGGGGGAGACTACCTACGAGCAGTACTTC. It encodes CASSLPQGETTYEQYF.

This rearrangement joins TRBV6-2 or TRBV6-3 to TRBJ1-1; tentative D call: TRBD1 (6 bases). CDR1 MNHEY and CDR2 SVGEGT come from the germline V gene. The CDR3 is made up of 14 amino acids. The germline V and J ends were trimmed by 6 bases and 3 bases, with 14 bases remaining between them. The CDR3 region has the DNA TGTGCCAGCAGGCCTCCTACAGGGCACACTGAAGCTTTCTTT. Translated, it gives CASRPPTGHTEAFF.

Notes on this clonotype: Germline is not matched at one junction end, which may reflect a read error. This chain joins TRBV7-7 and TRBJ2-2; D gene ambiguous. The CDR3 length is 13 residues. Germline loops: CDR1 SSHAT, CDR2 FNYEAQ (reference sequence). CDR3: CASSLTRTGELFF. The CDR3 DNA sequence: TGTGCTAGCAGCCTGACCAGAACCGGGGAGCTGTTTTTT.